Given below is one TCR beta chain in context. The CDR3 extends over 13 amino acids. Germline CDR1 and CDR2: LNHDA and SQIVND (reference sequence). The V end was cut by 7 bases, the J end by 6 bases, with 13 bases between. This record comes from a study of blood T cell repertoires in COVID-19. Here immunoSEQ multiplex PCR was the method, and the copy in TCRdb shows in-frame clones only, minus some. The sample lists about 320,000 clones; roughly 88% were seen once. What was sequenced was PBMCs or T cells enriched from blood (not recorded which). This chain uses TRBV19 with TRBJ2-1, with TRBD2 as a possible D gene (5 bases). The clonotype comes from a man between 25 and 39 years old who had recovered from COVID-19. CDR3 sequence (DNA): TGTGCCAGTACGTCCCGGGAATTCAATGAGCAGTTCTTC. Translated: CASTSREFNEQFF. Based on the CDR3 plus reference TRBV19 and TRBJ2-1, the full variable domain is DGGITQSPKYLFRKEGQNVTLSCEQNLNHDAMYWYRQDPGQGLRLIYYSQIVNDFQKGDIAEGYSVSREKKESFPLTVTSAQKNPTAFYLCASTSREFNEQFFGPGTRLTVL.